The present T cell receptor (beta chain) was sequenced within a study of cytomegalovirus exposure and HLA in healthy donors. CDR3 length: 14 residues. The V end was cut by 3 bases, the J end by 2 bases, with 8 bases between. CDR1 and CDR2 from the germline V gene are LNHDA and SQIVND (reference sequence). Amplification used 60 Vbeta primers and 13 Jbeta primers. TCRdb keeps only in-frame clones here, not all; method: immunoSEQ multiplex PCR. This table holds some 210,000 clones, almost 80% found once. Regarding this clone: Its antigen is not known.

Study findings and constraints: Presence/absence results assume similar sequencing depth per donor, which may not hold. An observed cluster of highly shared sequence variants was recorded as a likely sequencing artifact. In an earlier analysis, about 87% or about 30%: the productive usage of most TCR beta V segments.

V gene TRBV19 combines with J gene TRBJ2-1; D perhaps matches TRBD1 (5 bases). Sequencing was done on a sample of PBMCs. The clonotype comes from a male donor in good health and CMV-seronegative. CDR3 nucleotide sequence: TGTGCCAGTAGTATCCAGGGCCCCTACAATGAGCAGTTCTTC. Its protein product is CASSIQGPYNEQFF. The full variable domain, rest sourced from reference TRBV19 and TRBJ2-1, is DGGITQSPKYLFRKEGQNVTLSCEQNLNHDAMYWYRQDPGQGLRLIYYSQIVNDFQKGDIAEGYSVSREKKESFPLTVTSAQKNPTAFYLCASSIQGPYNEQFFGPGTRLTVL.